The T cell receptor (beta chain) described here comes from a study of beta chain features in type 1 diabetes. Expressed TCRB transcripts got sequenced, as all isolated RNA was reverse transcribed. Data came from immunoSEQ multiplex PCR; TCRdb stores just in-frame clones and leaves some out. Of around 40,000 clones in the sample, around 60% were seen once. This clone was observed a handful of times. CDR1 and CDR2 (germline): ENHRY, SYGVKD. The CDR3 is 16 amino acids. The ends were cut back, 5 bases at V and 0 bases at J, with 15 bases in the middle. The sample consisted of Tregs from blood. The chain employs TRBV10-3 and TRBJ2-3; no reliable D call. This clonotype originated in a woman in her thirties in good health. This chain's CDR3 is CAISPSGASSTDTQYF. The CDR3 DNA reads as TGTGCCATCAGTCCCTCCGGAGCGTCTAGCACAGATACGCAGTATTTT.